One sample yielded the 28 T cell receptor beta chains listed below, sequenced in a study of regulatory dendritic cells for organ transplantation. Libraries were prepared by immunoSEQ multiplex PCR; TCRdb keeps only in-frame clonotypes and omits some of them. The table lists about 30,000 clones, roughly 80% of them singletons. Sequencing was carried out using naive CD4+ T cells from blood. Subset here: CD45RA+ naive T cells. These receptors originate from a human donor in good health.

CDR3 residues: CASSLDPAGGTEAFF. For the CDR3, the DNA is TGTGCCAGCAGCTTGGACCCCGCCGGGGGCACTGAAGCTTTCTTT. The V and J genes are TRBV11-3 and TRBJ1-1; weak D call: TRBD1 (5 bases). Germline CDR1 reads SGHNT; CDR2 reads YENEEA. Between the trimmed V and J ends, which lost 3 bases and 4 bases, there was a span of 15 bases. The CDR3 runs 15 residues.

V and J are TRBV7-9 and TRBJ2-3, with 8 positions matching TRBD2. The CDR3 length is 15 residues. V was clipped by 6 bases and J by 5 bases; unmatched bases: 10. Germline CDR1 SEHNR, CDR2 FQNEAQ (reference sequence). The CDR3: CASRLTSGEGDTQYF. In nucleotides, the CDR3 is TGTGCCAGCAGGTTAACTAGCGGCGAGGGAGATACGCAGTATTTT.

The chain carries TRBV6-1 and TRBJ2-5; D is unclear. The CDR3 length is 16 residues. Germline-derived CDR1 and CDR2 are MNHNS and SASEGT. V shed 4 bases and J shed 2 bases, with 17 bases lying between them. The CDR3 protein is CASSATHSAQQETQYF. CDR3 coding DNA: TGTGCCAGCAGTGCCACCCACAGTGCGCAACAAGAGACCCAGTACTTC.

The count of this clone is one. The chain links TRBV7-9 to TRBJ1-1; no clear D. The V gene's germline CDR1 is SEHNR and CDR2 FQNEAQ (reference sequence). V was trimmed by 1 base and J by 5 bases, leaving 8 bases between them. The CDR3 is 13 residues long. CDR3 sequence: CASSLGRETEAFF. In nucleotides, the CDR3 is TGTGCCAGCAGCTTAGGAAGGGAGACTGAAGCTTTCTTT. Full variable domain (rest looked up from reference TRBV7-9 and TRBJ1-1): DTGVSQNPRHKITKRGQNVTFRCDPISEHNRLYWYRQTLGQGPEFLTYFQNEAQLEKSRLLSDRFSAERPKGSFSTLEIQRTEQGDSAMYLCASSLGRETEAFFGQGTRLTVV.

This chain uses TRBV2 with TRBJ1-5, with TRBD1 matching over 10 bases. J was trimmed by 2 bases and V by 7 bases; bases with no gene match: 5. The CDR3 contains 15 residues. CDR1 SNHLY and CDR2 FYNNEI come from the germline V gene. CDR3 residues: CASTLDRGGNQPQHF. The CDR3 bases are TGTGCCAGCACCTTGGACAGGGGGGGCAATCAGCCCCAGCATTTT.

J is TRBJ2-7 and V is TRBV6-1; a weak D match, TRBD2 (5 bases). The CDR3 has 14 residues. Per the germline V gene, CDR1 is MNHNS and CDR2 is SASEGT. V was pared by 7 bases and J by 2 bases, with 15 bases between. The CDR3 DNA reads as TGTGCCAGCACCCCCCGGACTGTTACCTACGAGCAGTACTTC. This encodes CASTPRTVTYEQYF.

CDR3 residues: CASSERNTEAFF. CDR3 nucleotides: TGTGCCAGCAGTGAACGGAACACTGAAGCTTTCTTT. V and J are TRBV6-1 and TRBJ1-1; D call uncertain. V was pared by 2 bases and J by 1 base, with 2 bases between. Germline assignment: CDR1 MNHNS and CDR2 SASEGT. CDR3 length: 12 residues.

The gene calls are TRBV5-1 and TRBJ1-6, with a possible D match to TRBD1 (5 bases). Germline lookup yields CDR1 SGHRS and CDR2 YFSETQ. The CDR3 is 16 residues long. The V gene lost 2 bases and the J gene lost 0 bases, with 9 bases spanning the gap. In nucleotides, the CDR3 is TGCGCCAGCAGCTTAGACAGTAGCTCCTATAATTCACCCCTCCACTTT. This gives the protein CASSLDSSSYNSPLHF.

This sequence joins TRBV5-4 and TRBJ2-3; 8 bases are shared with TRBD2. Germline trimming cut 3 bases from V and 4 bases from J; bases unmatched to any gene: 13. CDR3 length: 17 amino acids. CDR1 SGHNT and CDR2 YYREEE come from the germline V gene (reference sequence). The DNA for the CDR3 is TGTGCCAGCAGCTCACCCCGGGGGGGCCGTAAGGCAGATACGCAGTATTTT. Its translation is CASSSPRGGRKADTQYF.

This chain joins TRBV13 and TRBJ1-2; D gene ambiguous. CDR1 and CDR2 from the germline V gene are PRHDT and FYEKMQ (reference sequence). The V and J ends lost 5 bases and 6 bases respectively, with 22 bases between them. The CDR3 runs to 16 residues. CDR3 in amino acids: CASSVRRPVDSDGYTF. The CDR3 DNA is TGTGCCAGCAGCGTAAGACGACCGGTAGATAGCGATGGCTACACCTTC.

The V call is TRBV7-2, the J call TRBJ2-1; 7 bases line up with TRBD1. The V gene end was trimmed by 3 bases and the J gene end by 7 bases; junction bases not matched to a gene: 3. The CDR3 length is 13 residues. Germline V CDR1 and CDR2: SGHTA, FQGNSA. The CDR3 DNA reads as TGTGCCAGCAGCTTGGGACAGTCAAATGAGCAGTTCTTC. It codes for CASSLGQSNEQFF.

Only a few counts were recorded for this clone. The CDR3 DNA reads TGTGCCAGCAGCGTGCAGACTAGGTCAGGCAATGAGCAGTTCTTC. Translation gives CASSVQTRSGNEQFF. The J gene is TRBJ2-1, the V gene TRBV9; perhaps TRBD2 as D (6 bases). This CDR3 has 15 residues. Trimming took 2 bases from V and 6 from J, leaving 15 bases between them. Germline CDR1 reads SGDLS; CDR2 reads YYNGEE.

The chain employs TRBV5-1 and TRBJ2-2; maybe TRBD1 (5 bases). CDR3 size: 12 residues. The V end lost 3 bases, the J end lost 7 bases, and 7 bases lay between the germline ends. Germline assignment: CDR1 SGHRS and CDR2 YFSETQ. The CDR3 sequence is CASSSQGGELFF. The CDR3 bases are TGCGCCAGCAGCTCTCAGGGCGGGGAGCTGTTTTTT.

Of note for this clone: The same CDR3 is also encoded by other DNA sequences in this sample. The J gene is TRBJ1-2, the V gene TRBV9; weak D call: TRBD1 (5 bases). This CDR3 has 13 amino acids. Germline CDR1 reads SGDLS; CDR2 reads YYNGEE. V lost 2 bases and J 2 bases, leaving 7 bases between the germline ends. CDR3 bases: TGTGCCAGCAGCGTGGAGGGGAACTATGGCTACACCTTC. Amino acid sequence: CASSVEGNYGYTF.

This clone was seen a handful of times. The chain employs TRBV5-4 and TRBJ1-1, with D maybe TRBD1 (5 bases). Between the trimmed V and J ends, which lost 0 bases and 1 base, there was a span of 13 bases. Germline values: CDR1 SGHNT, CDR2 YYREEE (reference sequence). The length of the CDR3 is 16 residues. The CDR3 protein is CASSLGMTERNTEAFF. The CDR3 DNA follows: TGTGCCAGCAGCTTGGGGATGACAGAGAGGAACACTGAAGCTTTCTTT.

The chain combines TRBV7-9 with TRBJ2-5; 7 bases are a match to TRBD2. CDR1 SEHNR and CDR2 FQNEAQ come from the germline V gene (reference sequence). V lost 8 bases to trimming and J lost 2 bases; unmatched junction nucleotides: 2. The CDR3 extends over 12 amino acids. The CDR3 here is CASGTIQETQYF. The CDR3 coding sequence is TGTGCCAGCGGGACTATTCAAGAGACCCAGTACTTC. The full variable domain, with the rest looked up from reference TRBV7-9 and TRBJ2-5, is DTGVSQNPRHKITKRGQNVTFRCDPISEHNRLYWYRQTLGQGPEFLTYFQNEAQLEKSRLLSDRFSAERPKGSFSTLEIQRTEQGDSAMYLCASGTIQETQYFGPGTRLLVL.

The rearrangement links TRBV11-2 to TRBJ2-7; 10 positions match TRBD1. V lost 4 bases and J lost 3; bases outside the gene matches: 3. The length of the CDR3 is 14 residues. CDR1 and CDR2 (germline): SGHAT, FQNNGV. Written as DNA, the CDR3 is TGTGCCAGCAGCTCCCGGACAGGGGGCTACGAGCAGTACTTC. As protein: CASSSRTGGYEQYF.

The CDR3 sequence is CASRPRDSEGRTEAFF. The CDR3 DNA sequence: TGTGCCAGCAGACCAAGGGACAGTGAGGGACGGACTGAAGCTTTCTTT. The genes are TRBV6-6 and TRBJ1-1; TRBD1 matches 7 bases. V lost 6 bases, J lost 5 bases, and 15 bases stayed unmatched. The CDR3 has 16 residues. The germline V gene has CDR1 MNHNY and CDR2 SVGAGI (reference sequence).

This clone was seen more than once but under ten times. CDR3 amino acids: CASSSFERGGTQYF. The CDR3 DNA follows: TGTGCCAGCAGCTCCTTCGAGAGAGGAGGGACCCAGTACTTC. This rearrangement joins TRBV7-3 to TRBJ2-5; a possible D gene is TRBD2 (5 bases). Germline lookup yields CDR1 SGHTA and CDR2 FQGTGA. The CDR3 covers 14 residues. The ends were cut back, 4 bases at V and 7 bases at J, with 16 bases in the middle.

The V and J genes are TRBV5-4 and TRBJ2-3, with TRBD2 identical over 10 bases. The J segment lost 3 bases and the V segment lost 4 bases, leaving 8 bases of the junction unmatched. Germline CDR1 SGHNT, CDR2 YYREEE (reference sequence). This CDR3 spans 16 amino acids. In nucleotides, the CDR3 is TGTGCCAGCAGCCGCCGGACTAGCGGCCCAACAGATACGCAGTATTTT. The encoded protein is CASSRRTSGPTDTQYF. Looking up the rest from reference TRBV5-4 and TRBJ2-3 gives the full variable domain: ETGVTQSPTHLIKTRGQQVTLRCSSQSGHNTVSWYQQALGQGPQFIFQYYREEENGRGNFPPRFSGLQFPNYSSELNVNALELDDSALYLCASSRRTSGPTDTQYFGPGTRLTVL.

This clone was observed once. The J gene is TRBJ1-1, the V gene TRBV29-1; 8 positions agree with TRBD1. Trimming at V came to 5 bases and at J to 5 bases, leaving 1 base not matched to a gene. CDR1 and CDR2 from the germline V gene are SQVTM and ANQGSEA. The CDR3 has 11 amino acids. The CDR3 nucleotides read TGCAGCGTTTACAGGGGGACTGAAGCTTTCTTT. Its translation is CSVYRGTEAFF.

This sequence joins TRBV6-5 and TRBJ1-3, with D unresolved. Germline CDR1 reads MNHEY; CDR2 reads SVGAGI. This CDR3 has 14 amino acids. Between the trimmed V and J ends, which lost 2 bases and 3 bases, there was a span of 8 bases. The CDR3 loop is CASSYAAVGNTIYF. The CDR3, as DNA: TGTGCCAGCAGTTACGCGGCAGTTGGAAACACCATATATTTT.

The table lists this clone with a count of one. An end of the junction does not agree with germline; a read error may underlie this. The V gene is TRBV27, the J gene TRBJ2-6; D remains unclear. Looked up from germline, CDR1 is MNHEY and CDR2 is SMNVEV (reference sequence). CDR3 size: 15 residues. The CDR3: CASSLLVSGANVLTF. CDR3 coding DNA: TGTGCCAGCAGCTTATTAGTCTCTGGGGCCAACGTCCTGACTTTC.

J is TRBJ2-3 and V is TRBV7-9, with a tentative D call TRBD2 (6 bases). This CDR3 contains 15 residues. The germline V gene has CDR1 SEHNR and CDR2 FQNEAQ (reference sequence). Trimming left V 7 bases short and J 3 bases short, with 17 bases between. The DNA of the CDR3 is TGTGCCAGCATAAGGACTCGGGGGAGAACAGATACGCAGTATTTT. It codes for CASIRTRGRTDTQYF.

The CDR3 DNA reads TGTGCCAGCAGTGTACTTCAGGGAAATCCTTCACCCCTCCACTTT. Amino acids: CASSVLQGNPSPLHF. The chain is built from TRBV2 and TRBJ1-6; D perhaps matches TRBD1 (5 bases). Germline CDR1 SNHLY, CDR2 FYNNEI. Trimming cost V 4 bases and J 9 bases, with 16 bases left between them. The CDR3 contains 15 residues.

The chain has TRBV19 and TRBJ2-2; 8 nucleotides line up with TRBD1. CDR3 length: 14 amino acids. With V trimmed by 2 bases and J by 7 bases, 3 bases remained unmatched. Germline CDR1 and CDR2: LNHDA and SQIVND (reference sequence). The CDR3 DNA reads TGTGCCAGTAGTATACAGGGGGCGGGCGGGGAGCTGTTTTTT. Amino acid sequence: CASSIQGAGGELFF.

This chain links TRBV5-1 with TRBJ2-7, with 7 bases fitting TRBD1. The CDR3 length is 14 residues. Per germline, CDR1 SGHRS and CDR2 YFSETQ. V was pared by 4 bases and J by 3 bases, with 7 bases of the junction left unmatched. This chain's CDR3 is CASSPRDRVYEQYF. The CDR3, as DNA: TGCGCCAGCAGCCCCCGGGACAGAGTCTACGAGCAGTACTTC.

CDR3 residues: CASSSRTGEPYEQYF. The CDR3 DNA is TGTGCCAGCAGTTCACGGACAGGGGAACCTTACGAGCAGTACTTC. The chain is built from TRBV6-5 and TRBJ2-7; 9 bases agree with TRBD1. Looked up from germline, CDR1 is MNHEY and CDR2 is SVGAGI. J gave up 4 bases and V 4 bases, and 8 bases lay outside the gene matches. This CDR3 spans 15 amino acids.